This TCR beta chain was sequenced during a study of T cells in Graves' hyperthyroidism and ophthalmopathy. Regions amplified from RNA transcripts were the TCR beta CDR3 regions. RT-PCR in the first round (using the HTBI primer set) targeted the TCR CDR3. TCRdb processed the multiplex PCR reads anew with MiXCR; each CDR3 protein has one entry. The sample includes hundreds of thousands of distinct CDR3 sequences, about 15% of them seen just once. With duration under 3 months, ophthalmopathy was active: Clinical Activity Score at least 3, NOSPECS at least 4. Based on clinical symptoms, serum thyroxine and TRAb, thyroid ultrasound and orbital computed tomography, diagnoses were reached. This sample holds PBMCs from roughly 10 ml fresh peripheral blood. This clonotype was picked up a small number of times. The CDR3 is 15 amino acids. CDR1 is DFQATT, CDR2 SNEGSKA, per germline (reference sequence). V gave up 8 bases and J gave up 4 bases; unmatched junction bases: 12.

This TCR was recovered from a woman in her forties with Graves' ophthalmopathy. The J gene is TRBJ2-7, the V gene TRBV20-1; 12 positions match TRBD2. Sequencing was carried out using blood. The CDR3 nucleotides read TGCAGTTCACAGACTAGCGGGAGTGGTCTATACGAGCAGTACTTC. This translates into CSSQTSGSGLYEQYF.